This T cell receptor (beta chain) was identified in a study of T cells after yellow fever vaccination. The CDR3 sequence is 12 residues long. Germline values: CDR1 SQVTM, CDR2 ANQGSEA. The V gene lost 8 bases and the J gene lost 3 bases, with 13 bases spanning the gap. TCR cDNA, made by 5'RACE template switching, carried an added universal primer site and UMIs. Using its own MiXCR run on the 5' RACE reads, TCRdb lists one record per CDR3 protein. The sample lists about 630,000 distinct CDR3 sequences, roughly 12% seen once, with 14% to 15% in the top ten. The sequence derives from a man aged 25 to 45 who received the YFV17D yellow fever vaccine. This specimen consisted of PBMCs, obtained on the day of the yellow fever booster vaccination. J is TRBJ2-5 and V is TRBV29-1; D possibly uses TRBD1 or TRBD2 (5 bases each). CDR3 in DNA: TGCAGCACGGGACGGTCGAAAGAGACCCAGTACTTC. Protein: CSTGRSKETQYF.